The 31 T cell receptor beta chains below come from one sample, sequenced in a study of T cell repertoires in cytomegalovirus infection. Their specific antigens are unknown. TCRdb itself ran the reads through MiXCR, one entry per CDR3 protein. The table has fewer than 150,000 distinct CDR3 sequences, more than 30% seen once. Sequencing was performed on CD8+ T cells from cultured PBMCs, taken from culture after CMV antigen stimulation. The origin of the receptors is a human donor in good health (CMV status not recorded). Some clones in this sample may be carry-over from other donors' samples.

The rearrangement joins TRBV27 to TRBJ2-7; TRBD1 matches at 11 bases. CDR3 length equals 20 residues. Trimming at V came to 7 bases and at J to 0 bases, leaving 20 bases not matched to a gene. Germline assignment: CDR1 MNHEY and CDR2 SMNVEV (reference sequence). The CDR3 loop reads CASTLSPPGQGAWGSYEQYF. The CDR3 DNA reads TGTGCCAGCACCCTATCCCCTCCAGGACAGGGGGCTTGGGGCTCCTACGAGCAGTACTTC.

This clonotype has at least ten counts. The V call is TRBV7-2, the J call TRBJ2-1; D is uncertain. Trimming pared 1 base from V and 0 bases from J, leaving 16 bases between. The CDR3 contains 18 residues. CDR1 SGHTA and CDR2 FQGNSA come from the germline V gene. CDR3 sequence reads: CASSLVVILPNSYNEQFF. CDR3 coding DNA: TGTGCCAGCAGCTTAGTTGTGATCCTACCCAACTCCTACAATGAGCAGTTCTTC.

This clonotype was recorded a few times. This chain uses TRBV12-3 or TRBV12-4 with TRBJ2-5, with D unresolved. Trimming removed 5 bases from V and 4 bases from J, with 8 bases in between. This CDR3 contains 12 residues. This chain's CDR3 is CASSKVAETQYF. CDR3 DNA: TGTGCCAGCAGTAAGGTGGCAGAGACCCAGTACTTC.

The CDR3 loop is CASGGQGNTEAFF. The CDR3 DNA follows: TGTGCCAGTGGGGGACAGGGGAACACTGAAGCTTTCTTT. The chain uses TRBV6-2 or TRBV6-3 and TRBJ1-1; TRBD1 matches 9 bases. Germline loops: CDR1 MNHEY, CDR2 SVGEGT. J lost 1 base, V lost 9 bases, and 3 bases had no gene match. The CDR3 covers 13 residues.

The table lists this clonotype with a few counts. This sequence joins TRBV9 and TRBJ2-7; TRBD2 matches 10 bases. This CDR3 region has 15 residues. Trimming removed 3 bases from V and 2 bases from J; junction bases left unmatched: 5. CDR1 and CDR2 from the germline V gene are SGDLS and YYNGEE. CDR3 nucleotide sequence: TGTGCCAGCAGCGCCGGACTAGCGGAGACCTACGAGCAGTACTTC. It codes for CASSAGLAETYEQYF.

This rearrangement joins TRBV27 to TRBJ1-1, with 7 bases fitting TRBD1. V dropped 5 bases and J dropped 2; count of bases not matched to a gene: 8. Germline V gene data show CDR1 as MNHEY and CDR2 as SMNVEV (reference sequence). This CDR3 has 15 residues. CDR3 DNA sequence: TGTGCCAGCAGTCCCCGACAGGGCATAAACACTGAAGCTTTCTTT. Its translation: CASSPRQGINTEAFF.

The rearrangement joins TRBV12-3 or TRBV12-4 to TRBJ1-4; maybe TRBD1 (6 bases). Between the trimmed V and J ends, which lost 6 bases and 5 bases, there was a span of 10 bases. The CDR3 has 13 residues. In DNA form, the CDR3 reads TGTGCCAGCAGCGGACAGCCAAATGAAAAACTGTTTTTT. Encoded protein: CASSGQPNEKLFF.

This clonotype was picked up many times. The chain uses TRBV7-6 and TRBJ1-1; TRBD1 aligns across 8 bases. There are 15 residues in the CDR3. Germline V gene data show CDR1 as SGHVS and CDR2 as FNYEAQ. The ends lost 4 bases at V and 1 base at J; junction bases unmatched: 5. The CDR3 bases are TGTGCCAGCAGCTGGACAGACAGGGGGAACACTGAAGCTTTCTTT. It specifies CASSWTDRGNTEAFF.

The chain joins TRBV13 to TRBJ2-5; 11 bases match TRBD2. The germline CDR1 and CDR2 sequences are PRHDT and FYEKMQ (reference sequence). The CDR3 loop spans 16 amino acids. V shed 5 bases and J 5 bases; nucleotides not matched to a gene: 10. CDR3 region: CASSLRLAGFLETQYF. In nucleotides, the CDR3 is TGTGCCAGCAGCCTGCGACTAGCGGGGTTCTTGGAGACCCAGTACTTC.

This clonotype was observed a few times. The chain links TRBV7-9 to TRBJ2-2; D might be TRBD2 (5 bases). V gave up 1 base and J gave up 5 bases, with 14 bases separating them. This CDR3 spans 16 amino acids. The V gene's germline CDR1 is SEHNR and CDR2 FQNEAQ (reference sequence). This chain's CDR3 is CASSLGGNVLTGELFF. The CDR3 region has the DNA TGTGCCAGCAGCTTAGGAGGGAACGTACTGACCGGGGAGCTGTTTTTT. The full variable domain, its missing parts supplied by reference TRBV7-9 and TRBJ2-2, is DTGVSQNPRHKITKRGQNVTFRCDPISEHNRLYWYRQTLGQGPEFLTYFQNEAQLEKSRLLSDRFSAERPKGSFSTLEIQRTEQGDSAMYLCASSLGGNVLTGELFFGEGSRLTVL.

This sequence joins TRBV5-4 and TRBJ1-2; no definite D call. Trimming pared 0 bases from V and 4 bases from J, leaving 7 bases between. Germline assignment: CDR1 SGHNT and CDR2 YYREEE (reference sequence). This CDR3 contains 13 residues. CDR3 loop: CASSLAAPYGYTF. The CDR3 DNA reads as TGTGCCAGCAGCTTGGCAGCCCCCTATGGCTACACCTTC. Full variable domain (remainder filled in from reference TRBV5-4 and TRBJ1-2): ETGVTQSPTHLIKTRGQQVTLRCSSQSGHNTVSWYQQALGQGPQFIFQYYREEENGRGNFPPRFSGLQFPNYSSELNVNALELDDSALYLCASSLAAPYGYTFGSGTRLTVV.

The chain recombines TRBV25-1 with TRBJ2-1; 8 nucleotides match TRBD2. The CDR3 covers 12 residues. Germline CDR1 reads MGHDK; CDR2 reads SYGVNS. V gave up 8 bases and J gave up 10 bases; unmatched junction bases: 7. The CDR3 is CASGTRSVEQFF. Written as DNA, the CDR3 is TGTGCCAGCGGGACTAGGTCAGTCGAGCAGTTCTTC.

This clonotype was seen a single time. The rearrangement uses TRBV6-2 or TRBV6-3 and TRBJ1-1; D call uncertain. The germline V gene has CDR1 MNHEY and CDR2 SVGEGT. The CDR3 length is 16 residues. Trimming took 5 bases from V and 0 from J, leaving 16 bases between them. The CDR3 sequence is CASSPDENSLNTEAFF. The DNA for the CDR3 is TGTGCCAGCAGTCCAGACGAGAACAGTTTGAACACTGAAGCTTTCTTT.

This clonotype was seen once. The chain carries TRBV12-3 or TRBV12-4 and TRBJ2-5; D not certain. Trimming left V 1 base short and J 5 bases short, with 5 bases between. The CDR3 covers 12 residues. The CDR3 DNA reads TGTGCCAGCAGTTTAGAGTCGGAGACCCAGTACTTC. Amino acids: CASSLESETQYF.

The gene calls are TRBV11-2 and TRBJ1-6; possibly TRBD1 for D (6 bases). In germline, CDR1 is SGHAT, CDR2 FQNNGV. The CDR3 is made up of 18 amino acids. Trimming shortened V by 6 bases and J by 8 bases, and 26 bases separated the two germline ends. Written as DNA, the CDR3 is TGTGCCAGCAGGGAAAGGCCGGCAGGGGACGCAAGTTATTCACCCCTCCACTTT. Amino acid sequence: CASRERPAGDASYSPLHF.

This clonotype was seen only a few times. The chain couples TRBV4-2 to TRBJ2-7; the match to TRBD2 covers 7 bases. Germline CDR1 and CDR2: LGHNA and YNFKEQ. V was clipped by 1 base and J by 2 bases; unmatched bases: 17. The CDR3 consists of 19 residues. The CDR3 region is CASSQGWAASGRFTYEQYF. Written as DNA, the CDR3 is TGTGCCAGCAGCCAAGGGTGGGCGGCTAGCGGACGATTTACCTACGAGCAGTACTTC.

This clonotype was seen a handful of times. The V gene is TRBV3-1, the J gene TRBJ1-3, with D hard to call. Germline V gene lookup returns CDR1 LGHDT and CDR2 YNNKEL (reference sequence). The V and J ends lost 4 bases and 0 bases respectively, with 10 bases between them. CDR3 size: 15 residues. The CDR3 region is CASSPSKTSGNTIYF. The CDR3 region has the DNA TGTGCCAGCAGCCCCTCGAAGACCTCTGGAAACACCATATATTTT.

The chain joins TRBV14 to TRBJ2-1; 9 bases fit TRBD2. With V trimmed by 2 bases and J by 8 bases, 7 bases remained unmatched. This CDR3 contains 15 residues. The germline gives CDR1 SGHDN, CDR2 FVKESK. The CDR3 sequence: CASSQRRGGIHEQFF. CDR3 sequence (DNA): TGTGCCAGCAGCCAACGGCGGGGGGGAATTCATGAGCAGTTCTTC.

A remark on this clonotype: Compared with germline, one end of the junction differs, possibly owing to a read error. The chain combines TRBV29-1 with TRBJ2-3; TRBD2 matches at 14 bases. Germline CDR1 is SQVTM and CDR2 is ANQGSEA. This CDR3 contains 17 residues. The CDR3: CSVEVTSGGVITGTQYF. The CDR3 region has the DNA TGCAGCGTTGAAGTGACTAGCGGGGGGGTTATCACAGGTACGCAGTATTTT.

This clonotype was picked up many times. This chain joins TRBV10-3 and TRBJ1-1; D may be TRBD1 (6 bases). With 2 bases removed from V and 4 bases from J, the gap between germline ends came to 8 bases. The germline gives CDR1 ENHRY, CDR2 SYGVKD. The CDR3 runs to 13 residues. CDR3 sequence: CAISETGSTEAFF. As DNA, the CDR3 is TGTGCCATCAGTGAGACAGGGAGCACTGAAGCTTTCTTT.

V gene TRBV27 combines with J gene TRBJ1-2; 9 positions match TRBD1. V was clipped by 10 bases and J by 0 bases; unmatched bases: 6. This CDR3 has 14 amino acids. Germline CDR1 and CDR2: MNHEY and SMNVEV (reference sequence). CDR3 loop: CATKRDRANYGYTF. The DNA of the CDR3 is TGTGCCACTAAGAGGGACAGGGCTAACTATGGCTACACCTTC.

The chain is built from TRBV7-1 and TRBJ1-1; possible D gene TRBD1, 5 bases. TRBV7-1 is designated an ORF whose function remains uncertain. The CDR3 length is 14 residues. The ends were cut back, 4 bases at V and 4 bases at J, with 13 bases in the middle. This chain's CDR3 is CASSYPGEGTEAFF. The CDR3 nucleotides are TGTGCCAGCAGCTATCCGGGGGAGGGCACTGAAGCTTTCTTT.

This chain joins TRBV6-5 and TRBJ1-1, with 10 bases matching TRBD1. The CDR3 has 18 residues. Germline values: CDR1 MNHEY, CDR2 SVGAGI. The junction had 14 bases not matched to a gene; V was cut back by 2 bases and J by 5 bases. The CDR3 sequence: CASSYADRGRLFGTEAFF. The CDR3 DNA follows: TGTGCCAGCAGTTACGCCGACAGGGGGCGTCTATTCGGAACTGAAGCTTTCTTT.

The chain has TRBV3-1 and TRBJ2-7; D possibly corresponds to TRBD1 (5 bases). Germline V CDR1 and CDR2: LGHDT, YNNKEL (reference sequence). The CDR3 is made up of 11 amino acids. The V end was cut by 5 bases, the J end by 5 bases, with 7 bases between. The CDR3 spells CASSETDEQYF. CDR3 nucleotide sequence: TGTGCCAGCAGCGAGACAGACGAGCAGTACTTC.

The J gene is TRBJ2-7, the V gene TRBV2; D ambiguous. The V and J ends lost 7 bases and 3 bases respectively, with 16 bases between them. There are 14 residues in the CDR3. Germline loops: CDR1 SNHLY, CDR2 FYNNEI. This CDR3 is CASTVAQAFYEQYF. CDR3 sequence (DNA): TGTGCCAGCACTGTGGCCCAGGCCTTCTACGAGCAGTACTTC. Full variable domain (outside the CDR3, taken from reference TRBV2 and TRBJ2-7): EPEVTQTPSHQVTQMGQEVILRCVPISNHLYFYWYRQILGQKVEFLVSFYNNEISEKSEIFDDQFSVERPDGSNFTLKIRSTKLEDSAMYFCASTVAQAFYEQYFGPGTRLTVT.

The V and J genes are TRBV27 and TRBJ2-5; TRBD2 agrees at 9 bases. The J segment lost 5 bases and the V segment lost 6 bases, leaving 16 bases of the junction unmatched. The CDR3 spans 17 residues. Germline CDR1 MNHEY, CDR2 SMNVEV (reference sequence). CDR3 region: CASRSNRMKSGGETQYF. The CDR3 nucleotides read TGTGCCAGCAGAAGCAACCGGATGAAAAGCGGGGGGGAGACCCAGTACTTC.

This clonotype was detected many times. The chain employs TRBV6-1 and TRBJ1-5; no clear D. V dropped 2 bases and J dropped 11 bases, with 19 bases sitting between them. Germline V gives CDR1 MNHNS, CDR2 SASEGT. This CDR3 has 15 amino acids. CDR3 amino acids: CASSEPSIGLGTQHF. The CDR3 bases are TGTGCCAGCAGTGAACCCTCCATAGGCCTGGGCACCCAGCATTTT.

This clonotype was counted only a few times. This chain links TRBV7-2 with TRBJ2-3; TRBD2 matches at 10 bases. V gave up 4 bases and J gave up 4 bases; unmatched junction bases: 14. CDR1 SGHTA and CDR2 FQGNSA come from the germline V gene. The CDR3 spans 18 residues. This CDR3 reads CASSWKTRLAGLADTQYF. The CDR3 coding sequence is TGTGCCAGCAGCTGGAAAACACGACTAGCGGGTCTCGCAGATACGCAGTATTTT.

The CDR3 DNA reads as TGTGCCAGCACTGAAGGGACAGCTAGAGGCACAGATACGCAGTATTTT. This codes for CASTEGTARGTDTQYF. This chain connects TRBV28 to TRBJ2-3; 7 nucleotides agree with TRBD1. Germline V gives CDR1 MDHEN, CDR2 SYDVKM. The CDR3 is made up of 16 amino acids. Germline trimming cut 7 bases from V and 1 base from J; bases unmatched to any gene: 11.

CDR3 DNA sequence: TGTGCCAGTAGTACTGGGTCCAGGTTGAACACTGAAGCTTTCTTT. Its protein product is CASSTGSRLNTEAFF. The chain couples TRBV19 to TRBJ1-1; unclear D gene. CDR3 length: 15 residues. Germline V gives CDR1 LNHDA, CDR2 SQIVND (reference sequence). V was shortened by 4 bases and J by 0 bases, with 12 bases between the two germline ends. The full variable domain, its missing parts supplied by reference TRBV19 and TRBJ1-1, is DGGITQSPKYLFRKEGQNVTLSCEQNLNHDAMYWYRQDPGQGLRLIYYSQIVNDFQKGDIAEGYSVSREKKESFPLTVTSAQKNPTAFYLCASSTGSRLNTEAFFGQGTRLTVV.

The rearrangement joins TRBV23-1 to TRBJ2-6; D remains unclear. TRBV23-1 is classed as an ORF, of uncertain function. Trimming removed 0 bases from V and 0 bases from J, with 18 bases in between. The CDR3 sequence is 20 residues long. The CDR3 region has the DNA TGCGCCAGCAGTCAATCGAGATGGGCCGGAGCACACTCTGGGGCCAACGTCCTGACTTTC. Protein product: CASSQSRWAGAHSGANVLTF.